These 18 T cell receptor beta chains were sequenced from one sample in a study of shared clonotypes between healthy human individuals (dated by TCRdb to 2020 to 2021). The library was produced with the immunoSEQ multiplex PCR assay. TCRdb carries this immuneACCESS record with in-frame sequences only. Its versions omit some clonotypes, under half of them owing to an unresolved V gene in the studies checked, with the rest unexplained. The sample has roughly 1 million clones on record, around 82% of them singletons. The ten largest account for approximately 0.56% of the sample. The sample taken for sequencing was memory CD4+ T cells from PBMCs. This sample's cell subset or site label indicates: CD45RA-negative fraction. These receptors all stem from a man aged 18 to 29 in good health. Some clones in this sample may be carry-over from other donors' samples.

Comments on this clone: The sample carries other DNA sequences with the same CDR3. The chain is built from TRBV7-9 and TRBJ2-1, with 8 bases that match TRBD2. The CDR3 consists of 14 residues. Germline CDR1 is SEHNR and CDR2 is FQNEAQ (reference sequence). With V trimmed by 1 base and J by 5 bases, 1 base remained unmatched. CDR3 coding DNA: TGTGCCAGCAGCTTAGTAGCGGGGAACAATGAGCAGTTCTTC. Translating it yields CASSLVAGNNEQFF.

The chain has TRBV27 and TRBJ2-7, with 8 bases fitting TRBD1. In germline, CDR1 is MNHEY, CDR2 SMNVEV (reference sequence). The CDR3 length is 16 residues. V was pared by 5 bases and J by 0 bases, with 9 bases of the junction left unmatched. The DNA of the CDR3 is TGTGCCAGCAGTCCTTACCAACAGGGGGACTCCTACGAGCAGTACTTC. This gives the protein CASSPYQQGDSYEQYF.

The V call is TRBV9, the J call TRBJ2-2, with 8 bases aligning to TRBD2. The ends lost 0 bases at V and 5 bases at J; junction bases unmatched: 9. The germline V gene has CDR1 SGDLS and CDR2 YYNGEE. The CDR3 totals 17 residues. CDR3 bases: TGTGCCAGCAGCGTAGACGGAGGACTAGCCGGGACCGGGGAGCTGTTTTTT. This translates into CASSVDGGLAGTGELFF.

With respect to this clone: The identical CDR3 is also encoded by other nucleotide sequences in the sample. The J gene is TRBJ2-5, the V gene TRBV7-9; TRBD2 might be the D (5 bases). Germline CDR1 reads SEHNR; CDR2 reads FQNEAQ (reference sequence). Trimming removed 1 base at V and 5 bases at J, with 11 bases between. The CDR3 has 14 residues. In DNA, the CDR3 is TGTGCCAGCAGCTTAGGGCTAGCCGAGGAGACCCAGTACTTC. Translation gives CASSLGLAEETQYF.

The chain joins TRBV6-1 to TRBJ1-5, with TRBD1 identical over 8 bases. Germline CDR1 and CDR2: MNHNS and SASEGT. The CDR3 is 14 residues long. The V gene end was trimmed by 7 bases and the J gene end by 2 bases; junction bases not matched to a gene: 4. CDR3 coding DNA: TGTGCCAGCACTCGGACAGGGCGCAATCAGCCCCAGCATTTT. Its translation: CASTRTGRNQPQHF.

This clone was recorded once. This chain connects TRBV6-1 to TRBJ1-2; a possible D gene is TRBD1 (6 bases). The CDR3 is 11 residues long. Per germline, CDR1 MNHNS and CDR2 SASEGT. V lost 8 bases and J 5 bases, leaving 9 bases between the germline ends. This CDR3 is CASSGQYGYTF. For the CDR3, the DNA is TGTGCCAGCTCCGGACAGTATGGCTACACCTTC.

For the CDR3, the DNA is TGCGCCAGCAGCCCATCGGGAGTCCTCTCCTACGAGCAGTACTTC. The encoded protein is CASSPSGVLSYEQYF. The J gene is TRBJ2-7, the V gene TRBV10-2, with D maybe TRBD2 (6 bases). The CDR3 has 15 residues. V lost 6 bases and J 0 bases, leaving 15 bases between the germline ends. Germline V lookup: CDR1 WSHSY, CDR2 SAAADI.

This chain connects TRBV7-8 to TRBJ1-1; no definite D call. The CDR3 spans 14 residues. Looked up from germline, CDR1 is SGHVS and CDR2 is FQNEAQ. Deletions cut 5 bases from V and 1 base from J, with 11 bases between. The CDR3 loop reads CASSLRDSNTEAFF. CDR3 nucleotides: TGTGCCAGCAGCCTACGGGATTCGAACACTGAAGCTTTCTTT.

The chain employs TRBV18 and TRBJ1-1, with TRBD1 identical over 8 bases. V was pared by 6 bases and J by 1 base, with 7 bases of the junction left unmatched. Germline V CDR1 and CDR2: KGHSH, LQKENI. The CDR3 length is 15 residues. CDR3 amino acids: CASSPVDRGNTEAFF. CDR3 coding DNA: TGTGCCAGCTCGCCTGTAGACAGGGGGAACACTGAAGCTTTCTTT.

Comment on this clone: Other nucleotide sequences from this sample produce the same CDR3. V is TRBV19 and J is TRBJ1-3; no clear D. In germline, CDR1 is LNHDA, CDR2 SQIVND (reference sequence). The V and J ends lost 1 base and 0 bases respectively, with 4 bases between them. The CDR3 is 14 amino acids. In DNA form, the CDR3 reads TGTGCCAGTAGTATAGGTATCTCTGGAAACACCATATATTTT. Its protein product is CASSIGISGNTIYF.

The chain is built from TRBV6-1 and TRBJ2-3; 9 bases align to TRBD1. The trim removed 5 bases at V and 7 bases at J, leaving 7 bases unmatched. Per the germline V gene, CDR1 is MNHNS and CDR2 is SASEGT. CDR3 length: 14 amino acids. CDR3 sequence reads: CASSLTGGTNTQYF. In DNA form, the CDR3 reads TGTGCCAGCAGTCTGACAGGGGGTACGAATACGCAGTATTTT.

In this sample, this clone turned up a few times. V is TRBV19 and J is TRBJ1-1; D may be TRBD1 (6 bases). With 5 bases removed from V and 4 bases from J, the gap between germline ends came to 17 bases. Germline V gene data show CDR1 as LNHDA and CDR2 as SQIVND (reference sequence). This CDR3 comprises 15 residues. The CDR3: CASSPRGGLVTEAFF. CDR3 coding DNA: TGTGCCAGTAGTCCCCGCGGGGGGCTGGTCACTGAAGCTTTCTTT.

A single count supports this clone. The chain joins TRBV15 to TRBJ2-2, with TRBD2 matching over 8 bases. CDR1 and CDR2 (germline): LNHNV, YYDKDF (reference sequence). The CDR3 is 14 residues long. V lost 11 bases and J lost 0; bases outside the gene matches: 5. The DNA of the CDR3 is TGTGCCTCCCGGGGGGGCGCGAACACCGGGGAGCTGTTTTTT. Amino acids: CASRGGANTGELFF.

The chain is built from TRBV28 and TRBJ1-1; TRBD1 matches at 9 bases. Germline values: CDR1 MDHEN, CDR2 SYDVKM. The length of the CDR3 is 14 residues. V lost 6 bases, J lost 3 bases, and 5 bases stayed unmatched. Written as DNA, the CDR3 is TGTGCCAGCAGGACAGGGGGACGCGACACTGAAGCTTTCTTT. It yields the protein CASRTGGRDTEAFF.

This chain connects TRBV18 to TRBJ1-1; no firm D call. Deletions cut 1 base from V and 4 bases from J, with 7 bases between. There are 13 residues in the CDR3. CDR1 and CDR2 (germline): KGHSH, LQKENI. CDR3 nucleotide sequence: TGTGCCAGCTCACCACTGTACTCCACTGAAGCTTTCTTT. Translated, it gives CASSPLYSTEAFF.

This chain links TRBV14 with TRBJ1-1, with TRBD1 matching over 8 bases. Germline-derived CDR1 and CDR2 are SGHDN and FVKESK. The CDR3 is 16 amino acids. Losses at the gene ends were 4 bases for V and 0 bases for J; bases not matched to a gene: 7. As DNA, the CDR3 is TGTGCCAGCAGCCCAAGACAGGGGCCAATGAACACTGAAGCTTTCTTT. This translates into CASSPRQGPMNTEAFF.

This clone was detected a few times. V usage is TRBV27 and J usage is TRBJ1-1; the D gene is possibly TRBD1 (6 bases). CDR3 length equals 13 residues. Trimming shortened V by 11 bases and J by 8 bases, and 21 bases separated the two germline ends. The germline CDR1 and CDR2 sequences are MNHEY and SMNVEV (reference sequence). Here the CDR3 DNA reads TGTGCCGGCCTTCGGGGGGGCTCGCCGGAAGCTTTCTTT. Its protein is CAGLRGGSPEAFF.

This chain uses TRBV7-3 with TRBJ2-4, with TRBD1 matching over 9 bases. V shed 4 bases, J shed 9 bases, and the junction held 10 bases outside the gene matches. Germline V gene lookup returns CDR1 SGHTA and CDR2 FQGTGA. The CDR3 runs 15 residues. The CDR3 sequence is CASSSGTGTGRIQYF. Here the CDR3 DNA reads TGTGCCAGCAGCTCGGGGACAGGGACCGGACGCATTCAGTACTTC.